The 6 T cell receptor beta chains listed next were all sequenced from one sample in a study of T cell responses to AZD1222 COVID-19 vaccine. The table came from immunoSEQ multiplex PCR; TCRdb's copy has only in-frame clones and leaves some out. Of 90,000 to 150,000 clones detected, about 83% appear once; the ten largest clones hold approximately 12%. The sequencing used peripheral blood, collected on day 0 of AZD1222 vaccination. The receptors shown here come from an adult in good health.

The gene calls are TRBV2 and TRBJ1-5; D call uncertain. The V gene's germline CDR1 is SNHLY and CDR2 FYNNEI. V lost 4 bases and J lost 1, with 8 bases in between. The CDR3 runs 14 residues. CDR3 coding DNA: TGTGCCAGCAGTGTTCCAGCGAGCAATCAGCCCCAGCATTTT. Translating it yields CASSVPASNQPQHF.

This clone has just one count. The V call is TRBV5-1, the J call TRBJ2-7; D gene ambiguous. CDR3 length equals 15 residues. Germline CDR1 is SGHRS and CDR2 is YFSETQ. Deletions cut 0 bases from V and 3 bases from J, with 13 bases between. The CDR3 sequence: CASSLAIGYDYEQYF. The CDR3 DNA reads as TGCGCCAGCAGCTTGGCCATAGGGTATGACTACGAGCAGTACTTC.

This clone was observed a handful of times. This chain links TRBV4-1 with TRBJ1-6; D is unclear. Germline V gene sequence: CDR1 MGHRA, CDR2 YSYEKL. Trimming shortened V by 1 base and J by 13 bases, and 8 bases separated the two germline ends. The CDR3 is made up of 12 amino acids. As DNA, the CDR3 is TGCGCCAGCAGCCAAGGGGTTTTTCCCCTCCACTTT. It specifies CASSQGVFPLHF.

The V and J genes are TRBV5-1 and TRBJ2-1; 8 nucleotides line up with TRBD2. The V segment lost 4 bases and the J segment 0 bases; nucleotides outside the gene matches: 3. This CDR3 is 15 amino acids long. Germline V lookup: CDR1 SGHRS, CDR2 YFSETQ. Here the CDR3 DNA reads TGCGCCAGCAGCACCACTAGCGGCTCCTACAATGAGCAGTTCTTC. It is translated as CASSTTSGSYNEQFF.

This sequence joins TRBV2 and TRBJ2-1, with D possibly TRBD1 on 5 matching bases. V lost 2 bases to trimming and J lost 7 bases, with 9 bases between them. This CDR3 spans 13 amino acids. Germline values: CDR1 SNHLY, CDR2 FYNNEI. As DNA, the CDR3 is TGTGCCAGCAGTGAAATTAGGGGTAATGAGCAGTTCTTC. Amino acid sequence: CASSEIRGNEQFF.

The rearrangement uses TRBV4-3 and TRBJ1-2; 10 bases are shared with TRBD1. With 0 bases clipped from V and 3 bases from J, the junction kept 1 base outside the gene matches. The CDR3 covers 15 residues. Germline V gene sequence: CDR1 LGHNA, CDR2 YSLEER. For the CDR3, the DNA is TGCGCCAGCAGCCAAGAGACAGGGGGCGACTATGGCTACACCTTC. It is translated as CASSQETGGDYGYTF.